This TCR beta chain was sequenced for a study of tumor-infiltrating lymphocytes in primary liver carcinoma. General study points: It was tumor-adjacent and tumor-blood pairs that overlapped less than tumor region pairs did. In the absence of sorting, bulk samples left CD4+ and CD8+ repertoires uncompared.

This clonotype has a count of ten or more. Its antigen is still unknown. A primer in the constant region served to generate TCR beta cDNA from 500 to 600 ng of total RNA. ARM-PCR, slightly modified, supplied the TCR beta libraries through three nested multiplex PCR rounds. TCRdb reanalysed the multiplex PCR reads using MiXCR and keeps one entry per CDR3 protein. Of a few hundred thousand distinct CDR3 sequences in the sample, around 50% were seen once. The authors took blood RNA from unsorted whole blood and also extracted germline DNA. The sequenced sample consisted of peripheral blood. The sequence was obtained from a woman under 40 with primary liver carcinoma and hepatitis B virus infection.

CDR3 sequence (DNA): TGCAGCGTTGAGAAAGGGTACAATGAGCAGTTCTTC. Translation: CSVEKGYNEQFF. V is TRBV29-1 and J is TRBJ2-1; no definite D call. Trimming stripped 3 bases from V and 4 bases from J, with 7 bases between. Germline CDR1 reads SQVTM; CDR2 reads ANQGSEA. The CDR3 extends over 12 amino acids.